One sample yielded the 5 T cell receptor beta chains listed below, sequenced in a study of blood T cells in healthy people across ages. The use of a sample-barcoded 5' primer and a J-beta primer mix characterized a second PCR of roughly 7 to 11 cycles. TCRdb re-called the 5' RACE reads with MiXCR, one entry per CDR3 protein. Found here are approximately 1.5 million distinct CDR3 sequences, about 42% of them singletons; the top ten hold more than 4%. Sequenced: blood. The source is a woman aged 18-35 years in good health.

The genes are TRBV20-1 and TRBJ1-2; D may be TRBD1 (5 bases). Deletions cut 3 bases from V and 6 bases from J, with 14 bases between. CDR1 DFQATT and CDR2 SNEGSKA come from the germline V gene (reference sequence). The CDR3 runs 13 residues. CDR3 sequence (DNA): TGCAGTGCTAGGGTTAGGGACGCCCATGGCTACACCTTC. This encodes CSARVRDAHGYTF.

CDR3 sequence: CASSLGEASSNEQFF. CDR3 DNA: TGTGCCAGCAGCCTAGGGGAGGCTAGTTCCAATGAGCAGTTCTTC. The rearrangement links TRBV7-9 to TRBJ2-1; D is perhaps TRBD2 (6 bases). V was cut by 5 bases and J by 6 bases, with 17 bases left in between. Germline CDR1 reads SEHNR; CDR2 reads FQNEAQ (reference sequence). The CDR3 has 15 residues.

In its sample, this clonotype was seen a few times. The CDR3 loop is CSARGRTSYEQYF. The CDR3 DNA reads TGCAGTGCTAGGGGCCGTACCTCCTACGAGCAGTACTTC. The chain links TRBV20-1 to TRBJ2-7; D not resolved. The CDR3 runs to 13 residues. With 3 bases removed from V and 0 bases from J, the gap between germline ends came to 9 bases. The germline CDR1 and CDR2 sequences are DFQATT and SNEGSKA (reference sequence).

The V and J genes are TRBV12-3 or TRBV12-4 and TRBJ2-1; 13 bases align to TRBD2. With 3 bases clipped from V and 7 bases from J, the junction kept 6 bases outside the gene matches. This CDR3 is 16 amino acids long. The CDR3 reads CASSFPTSGRPNEQFF. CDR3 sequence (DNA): TGTGCCAGCAGTTTTCCGACTAGCGGGAGGCCTAATGAGCAGTTCTTC.

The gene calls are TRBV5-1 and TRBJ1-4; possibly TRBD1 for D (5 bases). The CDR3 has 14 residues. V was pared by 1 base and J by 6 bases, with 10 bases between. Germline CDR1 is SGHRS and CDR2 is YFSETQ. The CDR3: CASSLRAGYEKLFF. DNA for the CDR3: TGCGCCAGCAGCTTGAGGGCAGGGTATGAAAAACTGTTTTTT. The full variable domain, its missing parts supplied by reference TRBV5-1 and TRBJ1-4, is KAGVTQTPRYLIKTRGQQVTLSCSPISGHRSVSWYQQTPGQGLQFLFEYFSETQRNKGNFPGRFSGRQFSNSRSEMNVSTLELGDSALYLCASSLRAGYEKLFFGSGTQLSVL.